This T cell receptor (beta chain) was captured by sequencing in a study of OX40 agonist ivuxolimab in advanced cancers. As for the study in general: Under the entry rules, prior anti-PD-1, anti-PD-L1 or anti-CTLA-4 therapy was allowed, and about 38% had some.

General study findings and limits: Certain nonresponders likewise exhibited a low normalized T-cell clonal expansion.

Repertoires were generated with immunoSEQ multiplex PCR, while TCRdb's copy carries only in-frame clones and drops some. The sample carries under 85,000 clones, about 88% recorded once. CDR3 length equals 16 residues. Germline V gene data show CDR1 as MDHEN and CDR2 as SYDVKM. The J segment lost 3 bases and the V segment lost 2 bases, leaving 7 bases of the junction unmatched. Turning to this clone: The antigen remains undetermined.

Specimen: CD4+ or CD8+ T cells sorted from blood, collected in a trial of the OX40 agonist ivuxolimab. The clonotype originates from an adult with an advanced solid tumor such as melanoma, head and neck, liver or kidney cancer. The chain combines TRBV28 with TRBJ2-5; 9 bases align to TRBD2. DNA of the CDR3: TGTGCCAGCAGTTTAGCGGGGGGGGCGTACGAAGAGACCCAGTACTTC. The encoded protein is CASSLAGGAYEETQYF.